The 31 T cell receptor beta chains below come from one sample, sequenced in a study of preoperative IRX-2 immunotherapy in early breast cancer (dated by TCRdb to the late 2010s). The treatment or condition label for this specimen denotes: preoperative locoregional IRX-2 cytokine immunotherapy. The receptor library was made with the immunoSEQ multiplex PCR assay. TCRdb retrieved this table from immuneACCESS and kept in-frame rearrangements only. Not all clones are present; in checked studies, unresolved V genes account for under half, and no reason is known for the remainder. Present in this sample are 95,000 to 100,000 clones, more than 80% of which were seen just once. The top ten hold about 1.9% of the sample. The specimen comprised tumor tissue, sampled after IRX-2 immunotherapy. The receptors stem from a human donor with breast cancer.

This clone was counted only a few times. The chain recombines TRBV15 with TRBJ1-5; no clear D gene. This CDR3 region has 17 residues. Per germline, CDR1 LNHNV and CDR2 YYDKDF (reference sequence). Trimming cost V 0 bases and J 0 bases, with 12 bases left between them. CDR3: CATSRDIVGNSNQPQHF. The DNA of the CDR3 is TGTGCCACCAGCAGAGATATCGTCGGGAATAGCAATCAGCCCCAGCATTTT. Full variable domain (outside the CDR3, taken from reference TRBV15 and TRBJ1-5): DAMVIQNPRYQVTQFGKPVTLSCSQTLNHNVMYWYQQKSSQAPKLLFHYYDKDFNNEADTPDNFQSRRPNTSFCFLDIRSPGLGDTAMYLCATSRDIVGNSNQPQHFGDGTRLSIL.

V and J are TRBV19 and TRBJ1-2; D is possibly TRBD1 (5 bases). V was trimmed by 10 bases and J by 6 bases, leaving 15 bases between them. Germline V gene lookup returns CDR1 LNHDA and CDR2 SQIVND (reference sequence). The CDR3 length is 12 residues. The CDR3 DNA reads TGTGCCACCCCTCCGCAGGGCGATGGCTACACCTTC. Encoded protein: CATPPQGDGYTF.

The chain employs TRBV10-1 and TRBJ1-1; TRBD1 matches at 12 bases. The J segment lost 12 bases and the V segment lost 4 bases, leaving 6 bases of the junction unmatched. Germline CDR1 is WNHNN and CDR2 is SYGVQD (reference sequence). CDR3 size: 13 residues. The CDR3 DNA reads as TGCGCCAGCAGTGTGGGGGACAGGGGGCTCCCTTTCTTT. Amino acid sequence: CASSVGDRGLPFF.

The genes are TRBV23-1 and TRBJ1-5, with D possibly TRBD1 on 5 matching bases. TRBV23-1 counts as an open reading frame of uncertain function. The germline V and J ends were trimmed by 6 bases and 6 bases, with 12 bases remaining between them. The CDR3 runs 13 residues. The CDR3 is CASSPSGAQPQHF. The CDR3 DNA reads as TGCGCCAGCAGCCCAAGTGGGGCTCAGCCCCAGCATTTT.

The genes are TRBV1 and TRBJ1-5; no check of the table's D call, TRBD1, against the DNA was made. TRBV1 is a recognized pseudogene. The CDR3 sequence is 16 residues long. The CDR3 nucleotides are TGCGCCAGCAGCCAAAATCTCCACAGGGCCCTTCAGCCCCAGCATTTT. Translating it yields CASSQNLHRALQPQHF.

This chain links TRBV28 with TRBJ2-5, with D maybe TRBD1 (6 bases). This CDR3 comprises 12 residues. The V end lost 10 bases, the J end lost 5 bases, and 14 bases lay between the germline ends. Germline V gene sequence: CDR1 MDHEN, CDR2 SYDVKM. The CDR3 nucleotides are TGTGCCACCTCCGGACAGTTGGAGACCCAGTACTTC. This translates into CATSGQLETQYF.

The V call is TRBV19, the J call TRBJ2-3; 10 nucleotides agree with TRBD1. The CDR3 consists of 14 residues. Germline trimming cut 10 bases from V and 3 bases from J; bases unmatched to any gene: 7. Germline V CDR1 and CDR2: LNHDA, SQIVND (reference sequence). CDR3 DNA: TGTGCCACTCGACAGGGGGCAATGACAGATACGCAGTATTTT. Translated: CATRQGAMTDTQYF.

The genes are TRBV6-8 and TRBJ2-7; D gene unclear. V was clipped by 3 bases and J by 5 bases, with 14 bases between them. Germline V gene data show CDR1 as MNHGY and CDR2 as SAAAGT. The CDR3 has 14 amino acids. This CDR3 is CASSYSKGRNEQYF. The CDR3 DNA follows: TGTGCCAGCAGTTATTCAAAGGGCCGAAACGAGCAGTACTTC.

This clone was detected a few times. This chain connects TRBV10-1 to TRBJ2-6; 9 bases map to TRBD1. The CDR3 consists of 16 residues. The germline gives CDR1 WNHNN, CDR2 SYGVQD (reference sequence). Losses at the gene ends were 5 bases for V and 4 bases for J; bases not matched to a gene: 6. CDR3 nucleotides: TGCGCCAGCAGTCCCAGGACAGGGGCCGGGGCCAACGTCCTGACTTTC. Protein: CASSPRTGAGANVLTF.

As DNA, the CDR3 is TGCGCCAGCAGCCTCCGGGACCCTAATTCACCCCTCCACTTT. This sequence encodes CASSLRDPNSPLHF. This rearrangement joins TRBV1 to TRBJ1-6. TRBV1 counts as a pseudogene. This CDR3 contains 14 residues.

This clone occurred a few times. V gene TRBV7-1 combines with J gene TRBJ2-1, with D unclear. TRBV7-1 is an open reading frame whose function is uncertain. V lost 4 bases and J lost 8, with 18 bases in between. The CDR3 covers 15 residues. The CDR3 DNA reads as TGTGCCAGCAGCTTGTTAGATCGTGGAGAAGATGAGCAGTTCTTC. Its translation: CASSLLDRGEDEQFF.

The genes are TRBV27 and TRBJ1-5, with D possibly matching TRBD1 (5 bases). The V gene lost 4 bases and the J gene lost 2 bases, with 18 bases spanning the gap. The CDR3 contains 17 residues. Per germline, CDR1 MNHEY and CDR2 SMNVEV (reference sequence). The CDR3, as DNA: TGTGCCAGCAGTTCCTACCCTGCGCGGGGGGGCAATCAGCCCCAGCATTTT. Protein: CASSSYPARGGNQPQHF.

The chain combines TRBV6-8 with TRBJ2-1, with 8 positions matching TRBD1. After removal of 6 bases from V and 1 base from J, the junction contained 8 bases not matched to a gene. The CDR3 is 16 residues long. The germline CDR1 and CDR2 sequences are MNHGY and SAAAGT. This chain's CDR3 is CASRSPQGGSYNEQFF. CDR3 sequence (DNA): TGTGCCAGCAGGTCTCCACAGGGGGGTTCCTACAATGAGCAGTTCTTC.

The chain employs TRBV5-1 and TRBJ1-3; the D gene is possibly TRBD1 (6 bases). CDR3 length equals 16 residues. Germline CDR1 and CDR2: SGHRS and YFSETQ. V shed 1 base and J shed 0 bases, with 11 bases lying between them. Here the CDR3 reads CASSLRGTHSGNTIYF. CDR3 DNA: TGCGCCAGCAGCTTGAGAGGGACACACTCTGGAAACACCATATATTTT.

The chain employs TRBV1 and TRBJ1-5; TRBD1 reflects the table's D call only, with no check against the DNA. TRBV1 is a documented pseudogene. This CDR3 has 15 amino acids. CDR3: CASRPLDRGDQPQHF. The CDR3 nucleotides read TGCGCCAGCAGACCCCTGGACAGGGGAGATCAGCCCCAGCATTTT.

V and J are TRBV30 and TRBJ1-2; D might be TRBD1 (5 bases). V gave up 1 base and J gave up 4 bases, with 10 bases separating them. This CDR3 contains 13 residues. Germline assignment: CDR1 GTSNPN and CDR2 SVGIG (reference sequence). The DNA for the CDR3 is TGTGCCTGGAGTGAGCCAGGGCTCTATGGCTACACCTTC. This translates into CAWSEPGLYGYTF.

The chain has TRBV19 and TRBJ1-2, with 8 bases fitting TRBD1. V was pared by 3 bases and J by 4 bases, with 10 bases of the junction left unmatched. CDR1 is LNHDA and CDR2 is SQIVND in the germline V gene (reference sequence). CDR3 length equals 16 residues. The CDR3 DNA is TGTGCCAGTAGTATCATAGCAGGGGGCAGAATCTATGGCTACACCTTC. Protein product: CASSIIAGGRIYGYTF. Filled out from reference TRBV19 and TRBJ1-2, the complete variable domain reads DGGITQSPKYLFRKEGQNVTLSCEQNLNHDAMYWYRQDPGQGLRLIYYSQIVNDFQKGDIAEGYSVSREKKESFPLTVTSAQKNPTAFYLCASSIIAGGRIYGYTFGSGTRLTVV.

CDR3 residues: CASSLVSAGGGTGELFF. The CDR3 nucleotides read TGTGCCAGCAGCTTAGTCTCTGCGGGAGGCGGGACCGGGGAGCTGTTTTTT. The gene calls are TRBV7-4 and TRBJ2-2; 8 nucleotides match TRBD2. Per the germline V gene, CDR1 is SGHVT and CDR2 is SQSDAQ. This CDR3 contains 17 residues. With 1 base clipped from V and 5 bases from J, the junction kept 9 bases outside the gene matches.

The chain uses TRBV5-1 and TRBJ2-5, with 12 bases fitting TRBD2. Germline values: CDR1 SGHRS, CDR2 YFSETQ. CDR3 size: 15 residues. After removal of 4 bases from V and 4 bases from J, the junction contained 5 bases not matched to a gene. DNA for the CDR3: TGCGCCAGCAGCATCGGACTAGCGGGGCGAGAGACCCAGTACTTC. This translates into CASSIGLAGRETQYF.

The chain uses TRBV5-1 and TRBJ2-5, with D possibly matching TRBD2 (6 bases). The V end was cut by 2 bases, the J end by 3 bases, with 11 bases between. The V gene's germline CDR1 is SGHRS and CDR2 YFSETQ. This CDR3 contains 14 residues. Here the CDR3 DNA reads TGCGCCAGCAGCTTCGCGGGGAGCAAAGAGACCCAGTACTTC. Translated: CASSFAGSKETQYF. The variable domain in full, with the rest retrieved from reference TRBV5-1 and TRBJ2-5, is KAGVTQTPRYLIKTRGQQVTLSCSPISGHRSVSWYQQTPGQGLQFLFEYFSETQRNKGNFPGRFSGRQFSNSRSEMNVSTLELGDSALYLCASSFAGSKETQYFGPGTRLLVL.

The CDR3 here is CASSVQESGYGYTF. The DNA of the CDR3 is TGTGCCAGCAGTGTACAGGAAAGTGGCTATGGCTACACCTTC. The chain is built from TRBV28 and TRBJ1-2; possible D gene TRBD1, 5 bases. Germline CDR1 reads MDHEN; CDR2 reads SYDVKM. The CDR3 has 14 amino acids. V was shortened by 5 bases and J by 4 bases, with 14 bases between the two germline ends.

CDR3: CAISESSVGGSQETQYF. The CDR3 DNA sequence: TGTGCCATCAGTGAGTCGAGTGTCGGGGGTTCTCAAGAGACCCAGTACTTC. This sequence joins TRBV10-3 and TRBJ2-5; D perhaps matches TRBD2 (6 bases). Germline values: CDR1 ENHRY, CDR2 SYGVKD. Trimming shortened V by 0 bases and J by 2 bases, and 16 bases separated the two germline ends. The CDR3 totals 17 residues.

This clone was counted between two and nine times. This chain joins TRBV11-3 and TRBJ1-2; D gene uncertain. The CDR3 spans 14 residues. Germline CDR1 and CDR2: SGHNT and YENEEA. V dropped 4 bases and J dropped 8 bases, with 17 bases sitting between them. CDR3 region: CASSYRLVEAGYTF. The DNA of the CDR3 is TGTGCCAGCAGCTACCGCCTTGTGGAAGCGGGCTACACCTTC.

The chain's CDR3 is CASSIMGNEKLFF. The CDR3, as DNA: TGTGCCAGTAGTATAATGGGAAATGAAAAACTGTTTTTT. V and J are TRBV19 and TRBJ1-4; D is unresolved. V lost 2 bases, J lost 5 bases, and 6 bases lay in between. This CDR3 is built from 13 residues. The germline V gene encodes CDR1 LNHDA and CDR2 SQIVND (reference sequence).

This chain joins TRBV18 and TRBJ2-2; D call uncertain. Germline lookup yields CDR1 KGHSH and CDR2 LQKENI. Deletions cut 2 bases from V and 1 base from J, with 11 bases between. CDR3 length equals 16 residues. The DNA of the CDR3 is TGTGCCAGCTCACCAGTCGGCGTCATGAACACCGGGGAGCTGTTTTTT. Translating gives CASSPVGVMNTGELFF.

The chain combines TRBV10-2 with TRBJ1-1; TRBD1 might be the D (5 bases). Trimming pared 5 bases from V and 3 bases from J, leaving 13 bases between. Per germline, CDR1 WSHSY and CDR2 SAAADI. This CDR3 is built from 14 residues. In DNA, the CDR3 is TGCGCCAGCAGTCGCCAGGGAAGGGACACTGAAGCTTTCTTT. Translation: CASSRQGRDTEAFF.

This clone was seen a handful of times. The V and J genes are TRBV6-7 and TRBJ2-1, with D unclear. TRBV6-7 is an ORF; its function is uncertain. V was trimmed by 8 bases and J by 7 bases, leaving 9 bases between them. The CDR3 consists of 11 residues. The CDR3 nucleotides are TGTGCCAGCTCCAAGGTTAATGAGCAGTTCTTC. It translates to CASSKVNEQFF.

The rearrangement joins TRBV7-6 to TRBJ2-5; 9 bases map to TRBD1. The V gene's germline CDR1 is SGHVS and CDR2 FNYEAQ. The junction had 4 bases not matched to a gene; V was cut back by 3 bases and J by 2 bases. CDR3 length: 15 amino acids. For the CDR3, the DNA is TGTGCCAGCAGCTTGGCGACAGGGGGACAAGAGACCCAGTACTTC. This encodes CASSLATGGQETQYF. Combining the CDR3 with reference TRBV7-6 and TRBJ2-5 gives the whole variable domain GAGVSQSPRYKVTKRGQDVALRCDPISGHVSLYWYRQALGQGPEFLTYFNYEAQQDKSGLPNDRFSAERPEGSISTLTIQRTEQRDSAMYRCASSLATGGQETQYFGPGTRLLVL.

The V gene is TRBV30, the J gene TRBJ2-2, with D possibly TRBD2 on 5 matching bases. The V and J ends lost 0 bases and 7 bases respectively, with 6 bases between them. The CDR3 runs 12 residues. Germline V lookup: CDR1 GTSNPN, CDR2 SVGIG (reference sequence). In nucleotides, the CDR3 is TGTGCCTGGAGTGTACGGGGCGGGGAGCTGTTTTTT. Protein product: CAWSVRGGELFF.

In DNA, the CDR3 is TGTGCCAGTAGTATAGGGGCCACTAATGAAAAACTGTTTTTT. Translation: CASSIGATNEKLFF. The rearrangement joins TRBV19 to TRBJ1-4; D unclear. The CDR3 length is 14 residues. V gave up 1 base and J gave up 2 bases, with 5 bases separating them. CDR1 LNHDA and CDR2 SQIVND come from the germline V gene (reference sequence).

The V gene is TRBV19, the J gene TRBJ1-5, with a possible D match to TRBD1 (5 bases). V dropped 6 bases and J dropped 4 bases, with 16 bases sitting between them. Per germline, CDR1 LNHDA and CDR2 SQIVND (reference sequence). The CDR3 contains 15 residues. This CDR3 reads CASSPAGVPNQPQHF. CDR3 DNA: TGTGCCAGTAGCCCCGCGGGGGTCCCAAATCAGCCCCAGCATTTT.